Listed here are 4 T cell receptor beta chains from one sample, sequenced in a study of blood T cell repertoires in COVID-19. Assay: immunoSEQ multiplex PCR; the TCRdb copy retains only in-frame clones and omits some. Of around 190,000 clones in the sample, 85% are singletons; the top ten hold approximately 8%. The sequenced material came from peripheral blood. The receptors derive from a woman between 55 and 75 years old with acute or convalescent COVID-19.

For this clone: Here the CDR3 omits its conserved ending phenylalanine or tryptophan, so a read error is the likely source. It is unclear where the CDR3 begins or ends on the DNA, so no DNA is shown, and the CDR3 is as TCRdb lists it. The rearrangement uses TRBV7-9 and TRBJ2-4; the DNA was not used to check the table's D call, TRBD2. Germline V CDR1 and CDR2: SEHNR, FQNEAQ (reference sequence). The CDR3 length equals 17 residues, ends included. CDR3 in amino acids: CASSLSGALAGVCEHLL.

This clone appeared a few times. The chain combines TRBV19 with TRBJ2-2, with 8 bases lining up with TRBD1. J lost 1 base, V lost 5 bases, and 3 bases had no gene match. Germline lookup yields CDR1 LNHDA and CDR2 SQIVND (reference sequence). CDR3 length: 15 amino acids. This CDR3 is CASSRDRLNTGELFF. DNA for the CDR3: TGTGCCAGTAGTCGGGACAGGTTGAACACCGGGGAGCTGTTTTTT.

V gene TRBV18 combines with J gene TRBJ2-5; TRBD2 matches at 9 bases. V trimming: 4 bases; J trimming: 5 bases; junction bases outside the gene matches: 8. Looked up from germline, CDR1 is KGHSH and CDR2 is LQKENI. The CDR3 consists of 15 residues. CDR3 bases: TGTGCCAGCTCACTAGCGGGAGCGAATGGGGAGACCCAGTACTTC. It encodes CASSLAGANGETQYF.

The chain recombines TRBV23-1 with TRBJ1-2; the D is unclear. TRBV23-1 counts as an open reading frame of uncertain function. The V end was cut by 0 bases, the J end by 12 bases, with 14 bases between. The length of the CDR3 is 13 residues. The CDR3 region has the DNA TGCGCCAGCAGTCAATCCCGGAGGGATTTAAACACCTTC. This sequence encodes CASSQSRRDLNTF.